This TCR beta chain was observed in a study of T cells in tumors after PD-1 blockade. At the level of the study: During anti-PD-1 treatment, some patients continued daily vismodegib 150 mg.

Method: immunoSEQ multiplex PCR; TCRdb's copy keeps in-frame clones and lacks some. This sample has around 34,000 clones, with roughly 73% found just once. The CDR3 loop spans 15 amino acids. The ends lost 4 bases at V and 4 bases at J; junction bases unmatched: 9. Germline values: CDR1 SGHDN, CDR2 FVKESK. This material consisted of PBMCs, taken after anti-PD-1 treatment. This chain links TRBV14 with TRBJ2-5; 7 positions agree with TRBD1. This TCR was sampled from a human donor with basal cell carcinoma. CDR3 protein: CASSRVTGWRETQYF. CDR3 DNA: TGTGCCAGCAGCCGCGTGACAGGGTGGCGAGAGACCCAGTACTTC. The full variable domain, in which reference TRBV14 and TRBJ2-5 provide the parts outside the CDR3, is EAGVTQFPSHSVIEKGQTVTLRCDPISGHDNLYWYRRVMGKEIKFLLHFVKESKQDESGMPNNRFLAERTGGTYSTLKVQPAELEDSGVYFCASSRVTGWRETQYFGPGTRLLVL.